Shown below are 31 T cell receptor beta chains from a single sample sequenced in a study of blood T cell repertoires in COVID-19. TCRdb's table, derived via immunoSEQ multiplex PCR, lists solely in-frame clones and lacks some. Among about 180,000 clones listed, about 83% were seen once. The sample was PBMCs or T cells enriched from blood (not recorded which). The receptor set was obtained from a woman aged 25 to 45 who had recovered from COVID-19.

In DNA form, the CDR3 reads TGTGCCACGGAACTAGCAAACGAGCAGTACTTC. Translated, it gives CATELANEQYF. The V gene is TRBV24-1, the J gene TRBJ2-7; the D gene is possibly TRBD2 (6 bases). CDR3 length: 11 amino acids. In germline, CDR1 is KGHDR, CDR2 SFDVKD. The V end was cut by 10 bases, the J end by 5 bases, with 11 bases between.

This chain joins TRBV11-3 and TRBJ1-2; a weak D match, TRBD1 (5 bases). The CDR3 consists of 16 residues. Germline CDR1 SGHNT, CDR2 YENEEA. Trimming stripped 0 bases from V and 2 bases from J, with 13 bases between. CDR3 in DNA: TGTGCCAGCAGCTTAGATCGTCCAGGGCTCAACTATGGCTACACCTTC. Protein: CASSLDRPGLNYGYTF. Full variable domain (missing parts from reference TRBV11-3 and TRBJ1-2): EAGVVQSPRYKIIEKKQPVAFWCNPISGHNTLYWYLQNLGQGPELLIRYENEEAVDDSQLPKDRFSAERLKGVDSTLKIQPAELGDSAVYLCASSLDRPGLNYGYTFGSGTRLTVV.

V gene TRBV2 combines with J gene TRBJ2-3; TRBD2 is a possible D gene (6 bases). Germline V gene lookup returns CDR1 SNHLY and CDR2 FYNNEI. V was cut by 6 bases and J by 7 bases, with 20 bases left in between. This CDR3 has 15 amino acids. CDR3 residues: CASRQTRLLANTQYF. The CDR3 DNA reads TGTGCCAGCAGACAGACCCGCTTACTAGCAAATACGCAGTATTTT.

V is TRBV10-3 and J is TRBJ2-3; D perhaps matches TRBD2 (5 bases). CDR3 length equals 16 residues. Germline V gene lookup returns CDR1 ENHRY and CDR2 SYGVKD. V gave up 3 bases and J gave up 0 bases, with 13 bases separating them. CDR3 region: CAISDFVRESTDTQYF. CDR3 sequence (DNA): TGTGCCATCAGTGATTTCGTCCGGGAAAGCACAGATACGCAGTATTTT.

The chain uses TRBV25-1 and TRBJ2-1, with 13 bases that match TRBD2. V shed 4 bases and J 9 bases; nucleotides not matched to a gene: 6. The CDR3 runs to 15 residues. CDR1 and CDR2 from the germline V gene are MGHDK and SYGVNS. The DNA of the CDR3 is TGTGCCAGCAGTGCGGGACTAGCGGGATCGGGTGAGCAGTTCTTC. Protein sequence: CASSAGLAGSGEQFF.

The count of this clone is one. V is TRBV7-6 and J is TRBJ2-3; D gene ambiguous. V was cut by 5 bases and J by 4 bases, with 7 bases left in between. Germline V gene lookup returns CDR1 SGHVS and CDR2 FNYEAQ. The CDR3 extends over 12 amino acids. As DNA, the CDR3 is TGTGCCAGCAGCCCGATAGCAGATACGCAGTATTTT. Protein: CASSPIADTQYF.

V is TRBV7-9 and J is TRBJ2-2, with D uncertain. CDR3 length equals 16 residues. The germline V gene encodes CDR1 SEHNR and CDR2 FQNEAQ (reference sequence). Trimming removed 2 bases from V and 0 bases from J, with 10 bases in between. The CDR3 DNA reads TGTGCCAGCAGCTTATTAGGCGGAGCGAACACCGGGGAGCTGTTTTTT. Translated, it gives CASSLLGGANTGELFF.

This clone was recorded once. The CDR3 nucleotides read TGTGCCAGCAGCCTCCGAGACTATGGCTACACCTTC. Translating it yields CASSLRDYGYTF. The J gene is TRBJ1-2, the V gene TRBV3-1 (or the pseudogene TRBV3-2), with D hard to call. The length of the CDR3 is 12 residues. The germline V gene has CDR1 LGHDT and CDR2 YNNKEL (reference sequence). V was cut by 4 bases and J by 3 bases, with 6 bases left in between.

This clone was seen a single time. This chain links TRBV18 with TRBJ1-1; 7 nucleotides agree with TRBD1. The V and J ends lost 1 base and 1 base, in that order; junction bases with no gene match: 3. The germline V gene encodes CDR1 KGHSH and CDR2 LQKENI. This CDR3 has 15 amino acids. In DNA, the CDR3 is TGTGCCAGCTCACCACTACAGGGGAAGAACACTGAAGCTTTCTTT. This encodes CASSPLQGKNTEAFF.

V gene TRBV19 combines with J gene TRBJ1-6, with 7 positions matching TRBD1. The germline V gene has CDR1 LNHDA and CDR2 SQIVND (reference sequence). The V gene end was trimmed by 4 bases and the J gene end by 7 bases; junction bases not matched to a gene: 7. The CDR3 has 15 amino acids. As DNA, the CDR3 is TGTGCCAGTAGTACCGTGACAGGGACGAATTCACCCCTCCACTTT. Translating gives CASSTVTGTNSPLHF.

CDR3 loop: CASSPLAGGAGELFF. The CDR3, as DNA: TGTGCCAGCAGCCCACTAGCGGGAGGTGCCGGGGAGCTGTTTTTT. This chain links TRBV5-6 with TRBJ2-2, with 12 bases identical to TRBD2. J was trimmed by 6 bases and V by 4 bases; bases with no gene match: 4. This CDR3 is 15 amino acids long. Germline lookup yields CDR1 SGHDT and CDR2 YYEEEE.

The chain has TRBV19 and TRBJ1-3; 8 nucleotides match TRBD1. V was pared by 6 bases and J by 2 bases, with 3 bases of the junction left unmatched. Germline V gene sequence: CDR1 LNHDA, CDR2 SQIVND (reference sequence). The CDR3 runs to 14 residues. The DNA of the CDR3 is TGTGCCAGTAGCCGGACAGGGCCTGGAAACACCATATATTTT. Its translation: CASSRTGPGNTIYF.

The chain employs TRBV9 and TRBJ1-1; 9 bases fit TRBD1. Germline assignment: CDR1 SGDLS and CDR2 YYNGEE. This CDR3 is built from 15 residues. V lost 0 bases and J lost 6; bases outside the gene matches: 6. The CDR3 spells CASSVGTGGPPEAFF. The CDR3 coding sequence is TGTGCCAGCAGCGTAGGTACAGGGGGCCCCCCTGAAGCTTTCTTT.

The V gene is TRBV28, the J gene TRBJ2-1, with 11 bases that match TRBD1. The CDR3 length is 15 residues. CDR1 MDHEN and CDR2 SYDVKM come from the germline V gene. V shed 9 bases and J 3 bases; nucleotides not matched to a gene: 7. This CDR3 is CASPGTGGVYNEQFF. For the CDR3, the DNA is TGTGCCAGTCCTGGGACAGGGGGAGTCTACAATGAGCAGTTCTTC. Based on the CDR3 plus reference TRBV28 and TRBJ2-1, the full variable domain is DVKVTQSSRYLVKRTGEKVFLECVQDMDHENMFWYRQDPGLGLRLIYFSYDVKMKEKGDIPEGYSVSREKKERFSLILESASTNQTSMYLCASPGTGGVYNEQFFGPGTRLTVL.

The chain couples TRBV18 to TRBJ2-7, with D possibly matching TRBD1 (5 bases). Trimming stripped 5 bases from V and 0 bases from J, with 8 bases between. Germline CDR1 reads KGHSH; CDR2 reads LQKENI. The CDR3 runs 13 residues. The CDR3 reads CASSGQGSYEQYF. CDR3 DNA sequence: TGTGCCAGCTCAGGTCAGGGCTCCTACGAGCAGTACTTC.

The rearrangement links TRBV25-1 to TRBJ2-7; a weak D match, TRBD2 (7 bases). The length of the CDR3 is 14 residues. The germline gives CDR1 MGHDK, CDR2 SYGVNS. Deletions cut 3 bases from V and 3 bases from J, with 12 bases between. CDR3 sequence (DNA): TGTGCCAGCAGTGACCGAGGGGGGGACTACGAGCAGTACTTC. This translates into CASSDRGGDYEQYF.

This clone was counted a single time. V gene TRBV28 combines with J gene TRBJ2-1; perhaps TRBD1 as D (5 bases). V shed 5 bases and J shed 4 bases, with 12 bases lying between them. CDR1 is MDHEN, CDR2 SYDVKM, per germline. The CDR3 sequence is 14 residues long. The CDR3 loop is CASSPQGDYNEQFF. DNA for the CDR3: TGTGCCAGCAGTCCTCAAGGGGATTACAATGAGCAGTTCTTC.

The chain carries TRBV3-1 (or the pseudogene TRBV3-2) and TRBJ1-2; 9 positions match TRBD1. This CDR3 contains 16 residues. The V and J ends lost 6 bases and 6 bases, in that order; junction bases with no gene match: 14. The germline V gene has CDR1 LGHDT and CDR2 YNNKEL (reference sequence). For the CDR3, the DNA is TGTGCCAGCAGTTCTAGCTCCGGGACAGGGTATCATGGCTACACCTTC. Encoded protein: CASSSSSGTGYHGYTF.

The DNA for the CDR3 is TGCGCCAGCAGCCGGGACTACTCCACAGATACGCAGTATTTT. This sequence encodes CASSRDYSTDTQYF. J is TRBJ2-3 and V is TRBV5-1; 7 nucleotides line up with TRBD2. This CDR3 has 14 residues. The V gene end was trimmed by 4 bases and the J gene end by 2 bases; junction bases not matched to a gene: 4. Per germline, CDR1 SGHRS and CDR2 YFSETQ.

V is TRBV19 and J is TRBJ1-1; D is ambiguous. The CDR3 extends over 19 amino acids. The V gene's germline CDR1 is LNHDA and CDR2 SQIVND (reference sequence). V shed 6 bases and J shed 8 bases, with 34 bases lying between them. The CDR3 sequence is CASSNGLGSQGISQMEAFF. CDR3 coding DNA: TGTGCCAGTAGCAACGGACTTGGGAGCCAAGGGATAAGTCAGATGGAAGCTTTCTTT. Full variable domain (outside the CDR3, taken from reference TRBV19 and TRBJ1-1): DGGITQSPKYLFRKEGQNVTLSCEQNLNHDAMYWYRQDPGQGLRLIYYSQIVNDFQKGDIAEGYSVSREKKESFPLTVTSAQKNPTAFYLCASSNGLGSQGISQMEAFFGQGTRLTVV.

The chain recombines TRBV10-2 with TRBJ2-2; D gene unclear. This CDR3 contains 12 residues. V dropped 6 bases and J dropped 6 bases, with 8 bases sitting between them. Germline CDR1 is WSHSY and CDR2 is SAAADI. The CDR3 DNA follows: TGCGCCAGCAGGTTGTGGCCCGGGGAGCTGTTTTTT. Translated: CASRLWPGELFF.

CDR3 DNA: TGCAGCGTTGAACGGACTACCGACGGTGAGCAGTTCTTC. Translation: CSVERTTDGEQFF. The chain combines TRBV29-1 with TRBJ2-1; possibly TRBD2 for D (6 bases). The CDR3 has 13 amino acids. Trimming removed 2 bases from V and 9 bases from J, with 14 bases in between. Looked up from germline, CDR1 is SQVTM and CDR2 is ANQGSEA.

V gene TRBV6-6 combines with J gene TRBJ2-5; TRBD1 matches at 8 bases. With 2 bases clipped from V and 1 base from J, the junction kept 6 bases outside the gene matches. CDR3 size: 16 residues. Germline V gene lookup returns CDR1 MNHNY and CDR2 SVGAGI (reference sequence). The CDR3: CASSYGQGTIQETQYF. For the CDR3, the DNA is TGTGCCAGCAGTTACGGACAGGGTACCATCCAAGAGACCCAGTACTTC.

The V and J genes are TRBV5-1 and TRBJ2-7; the match to TRBD1 covers 7 bases. This CDR3 contains 17 residues. With V trimmed by 4 bases and J by 2 bases, 15 bases remained unmatched. Germline V CDR1 and CDR2: SGHRS, YFSETQ. As DNA, the CDR3 is TGCGCCAGCAGCCCCGGGACAGCGATAGTTCTAGCCTACGAGCAGTACTTC. It codes for CASSPGTAIVLAYEQYF. Supplemented by reference TRBV5-1 and TRBJ2-7, the full variable domain reads KAGVTQTPRYLIKTRGQQVTLSCSPISGHRSVSWYQQTPGQGLQFLFEYFSETQRNKGNFPGRFSGRQFSNSRSEMNVSTLELGDSALYLCASSPGTAIVLAYEQYFGPGTRLTVT.

This chain connects TRBV5-1 to TRBJ2-1, with 10 bases identical to TRBD2. Losses at the gene ends were 0 bases for V and 3 bases for J; bases not matched to a gene: 6. The germline V gene encodes CDR1 SGHRS and CDR2 YFSETQ. The CDR3 sequence is 17 residues long. The CDR3 region is CASSLVAGTSVYNEQFF. The CDR3 DNA reads as TGCGCCAGCAGCTTGGTGGCCGGGACTAGCGTCTACAATGAGCAGTTCTTC.

This clone was detected only once. The chain has TRBV5-8 and TRBJ1-1; 9 bases align to TRBD1. V lost 4 bases and J lost 1; bases outside the gene matches: 8. The germline V gene encodes CDR1 SGHTS and CDR2 YDEGEE. The CDR3 loop spans 16 amino acids. The CDR3 reads CASSGLRQGGNTEAFF. For the CDR3, the DNA is TGTGCCAGCAGCGGGTTGAGACAGGGGGGGAACACTGAAGCTTTCTTT.

This clone was counted between two and nine times. The chain joins TRBV3-1 (or the pseudogene TRBV3-2) to TRBJ1-6, with 10 bases lining up with TRBD1. Germline V CDR1 and CDR2: LGHDT, YNNKEL (reference sequence). Trimming cost V 1 base and J 8 bases; bases outside gene matches: 2. This CDR3 has 15 residues. CDR3 residues: CASSQGQGAYSPLHF. CDR3 nucleotide sequence: TGTGCCAGCAGCCAAGGACAGGGGGCATATTCACCCCTCCACTTT.

This clone was counted only a few times. This chain's CDR3 is CASSPQGLRKTEAFF. DNA of the CDR3: TGTGCCAGCAGTCCCCAGGGGCTGAGGAAAACTGAAGCTTTCTTT. This chain uses TRBV28 with TRBJ1-1, with D perhaps TRBD1 (6 bases). This CDR3 region has 15 residues. The germline gives CDR1 MDHEN, CDR2 SYDVKM. V was pared by 5 bases and J by 5 bases, with 18 bases between.

This chain joins TRBV18 and TRBJ2-2; TRBD2 agrees at 7 bases. Germline-derived CDR1 and CDR2 are KGHSH and LQKENI. CDR3 length equals 16 residues. The V and J ends lost 3 bases and 3 bases, in that order; junction bases with no gene match: 7. The CDR3 DNA sequence: TGTGCCAGCTCACCTCGGGCTAGCGGAGACACCGGGGAGCTGTTTTTT. Translation: CASSPRASGDTGELFF. The full variable domain, its missing parts supplied by reference TRBV18 and TRBJ2-2, is NAGVMQNPRHLVRRRGQEARLRCSPMKGHSHVYWYRQLPEEGLKFMVYLQKENIIDESGMPKERFSAEFPKEGPSILRIQQVVRGDSAAYFCASSPRASGDTGELFFGEGSRLTVL.

The genes are TRBV3-1 (or the pseudogene TRBV3-2) and TRBJ1-6; D is undetermined. V was clipped by 1 base and J by 8 bases, with 12 bases between them. The CDR3 sequence is 15 residues long. Germline V gene lookup returns CDR1 LGHDT and CDR2 YNNKEL (reference sequence). The CDR3 DNA sequence: TGTGCCAGCAGCCAAGTCGGGTGGTCAGATTCACCCCTCCACTTT. It specifies CASSQVGWSDSPLHF.

With regard to this clone: The sample has other DNA sequences that encode this CDR3 too. The chain employs TRBV28 and TRBJ1-2; tentative D call: TRBD1 (6 bases). V was shortened by 4 bases and J by 0 bases, with 6 bases between the two germline ends. There are 13 residues in the CDR3. Germline CDR1 and CDR2: MDHEN and SYDVKM. The DNA of the CDR3 is TGTGCCAGCAGTTACAGGGCTAACTATGGCTACACCTTC. Encoded protein: CASSYRANYGYTF.